Listed here is a single TCR beta chain. The antigen is undetermined. With a much larger clone just one base away, this may be a read error. CDR1 is MNHEY, CDR2 SMNVEV, per germline (reference sequence). The length of the CDR3 is 16 residues. Peripheral blood genomic DNA, not sorted cells or RNA, was the template. TRB rearrangements spanning V, D and J were amplified using mixed TRB-A/B primers. TCRdb analysed the multiplex PCR reads with MiXCR anew, one entry per CDR3 protein. Of about 820 distinct CDR3 sequences in the sample, 20% to 25% are singletons; the top ten hold roughly 22%. The source of the sample is a study of T cell repertoires in aging, cancer and after chemotherapy. Turning to the study itself: Six age groups, ranging from 30 or younger to 70 or older, included the donors.

Study-wide findings and caveats: In healthy donors, age-related TCR diversity loss mainly reflected lost richness. Untreated cancer patients had significantly lower blood TCR diversity than age-matched healthy donors.

The genes are TRBV27 and TRBJ2-6, with D possibly matching TRBD2 (7 bases). Sequencing used blood. The TCR originated in a human donor with a solid tumor. CDR3 protein: CTSSRRGAEGANVLTF. The CDR3 DNA follows: TGTACCAGTTCCCGCCGGGGGGCGGAAGGGGCCAACGTCCTGACTTTC.